Listed below are T cell receptor beta chains from one sample, sequenced in a study of cytomegalovirus exposure and HLA in healthy donors. This table comes from immunoSEQ multiplex PCR, and its TCRdb copy is limited to in-frame clones, with some not included. The sample lists 95,000 to 100,000 clones, 75% occurring once. What was sequenced was PBMCs. The receptors shown here come from a man aged 45-65 years in good health and CMV-seronegative. The CDR3 runs from the conserved cysteine through the conserved F or W. D genes are given only for firm matches. Expanded clones get a size class; other rows say once, few or many, or leave the size out.

J gene,D gene,V gene,clone size,CDR3 protein,CDR3 DNA
TRBJ2-7,TRBD1,TRBV5-6,once,CASSSLGQGTIGYEQYF,TGTGCCAGCAGCTCCCTGGGACAGGGAACAATTGGGTACGAGCAGTACTTC
TRBJ2-7,TRBD2,TRBV29-1,-,CSVDLAGVGQYF,TGCAGCGTTGATCTGGCGGGAGTAGGGCAGTACTTC
TRBJ1-1,-,TRBV6-1,-,CASSEWQGIAEAFF,TGTGCCAGCAGTGAGTGGCAGGGAATAGCTGAAGCTTTCTTT
TRBJ1-5,-,TRBV5-8,-,CASSLGDQPQHF,TGTGCCAGCAGCTTGGGAGATCAGCCCCAGCATTTT
TRBJ2-3,TRBD2,TRBV5-1,-,CASSPLSGGATDTQYF,TGCGCCAGCAGCCCCCTTAGCGGGGGGGCTACAGATACGCAGTATTTT
TRBJ1-5,-,TRBV5-6,-,CASSPWVGAGIGQPQHF,TGTGCCAGCAGCCCGTGGGTGGGGGCAGGGATAGGTCAGCCCCAGCATTTT
TRBJ1-2,-,TRBV5-1,few,CASSSRVSLYGYTF,TGCGCCAGCAGCTCCAGGGTATCACTCTATGGCTACACCTTC
TRBJ2-2,-,TRBV2,-,CASRGRVNTGELFF,TGTGCCAGCAGGGGGCGAGTGAACACCGGGGAGCTGTTTTTT
TRBJ2-7,-,TRBV10-1,once,CASSEDQRSGEQYF,TGCGCCAGCAGTGAGGATCAGAGGTCGGGGGAGCAGTACTTC
TRBJ2-7,-,TRBV28,-,CASSLAGYEQYF,TGTGCCAGCAGTTTAGCAGGGTACGAGCAGTACTTC
TRBJ2-2,-,TRBV14,-,CASSQPGFVPANTGELFF,TGTGCCAGCAGCCAACCGGGTTTTGTCCCGGCGAACACCGGGGAGCTGTTTTTT
TRBJ1-2,TRBD1,TRBV7-9,-,CASGDRHGYTF,TGTGCCAGCGGGGACAGGCATGGCTACACCTTC
TRBJ1-1,TRBD1,TRBV6-5,-,CASGGTGATEAFF,TGTGCCAGCGGGGGTACAGGGGCCACTGAAGCTTTCTTT
TRBJ2-7,TRBD2,TRBV5-4,-,CASSLGGGLAYEQYF,TGTGCCAGCAGCTTGGGCGGGGGGCTCGCCTACGAGCAGTACTTC
TRBJ2-1,-,TRBV5-1,-,CASSLLSAYNEQFF,TGCGCCAGCAGCCTGTTATCGGCCTACAATGAGCAGTTCTTC
TRBJ1-2,TRBD1,TRBV6-1,-,CASSVDTGDRGGYTF,TGTGCCAGCAGTGTAGATACAGGGGATCGAGGTGGCTACACCTTC
TRBJ2-3,TRBD2,TRBV4-2,-,CASSQDELAGTGTQYF,TGTGCCAGCAGCCAAGATGAGCTAGCGGGAACGGGTACGCAGTATTTT
TRBJ2-5,TRBD1,TRBV6-1,-,CASSGDRVETQYF,TGTGCCAGCAGTGGTGACAGGGTTGAGACCCAGTACTTC
TRBJ2-1,TRBD2,TRBV18,-,CASSPQGLAGTLSGNEQFF,TGTGCCAGCTCACCACAGGGACTAGCGGGGACTCTCTCGGGGAATGAGCAGTTCTTC
TRBJ1-2,TRBD1,TRBV5-6,-,CASSLDRGEDGYTF,TGTGCCAGCAGCTTGGACAGGGGCGAGGACGGCTACACCTTC
TRBJ2-3,TRBD2,TRBV7-3,-,CASSLSGSPDTQYF,TGTGCCAGCAGCCTCAGCGGGAGTCCAGATACGCAGTATTTT
TRBJ1-6,TRBD1,TRBV11-2,-,CASSPAGQGHSPLHF,TGTGCCAGCAGCCCAGCGGGACAGGGTCATTCACCCCTCCACTTT
TRBJ2-7,-,TRBV19,-,CASSYRDYEQYF,TGTGCCAGTAGTTACAGGGACTACGAGCAGTACTTC
TRBJ2-7,-,TRBV4-2,-,CASSQERTGSYEQYF,TGTGCCAGCAGCCAAGAGAGGACGGGGTCCTACGAGCAGTACTTC
TRBJ1-1,-,TRBV2,-,CASSLFREVNTEAFF,TGTGCCAGCAGTCTCTTTCGGGAAGTGAACACTGAAGCTTTCTTT
TRBJ2-7,TRBD2,TRBV6-1,few,CASSASSGVTYEQYF,TGTGCCAGCAGTGCGTCTAGCGGGGTAACCTACGAGCAGTACTTC
TRBJ1-1,TRBD1,TRBV23-1,few,CASSRARDRGWVTEAFF,TGCGCCAGCAGTCGAGCACGGGACAGGGGTTGGGTCACTGAAGCTTTCTTT
TRBJ1-5,-,TRBV4-1,-,CASSQDARGGISNQPQHF,TGCGCCAGCAGCCAAGACGCCCGGGGGGGCATTAGCAATCAGCCCCAGCATTTT
TRBJ1-5,-,TRBV30,few,CAWSVTQRNQPQHF,TGTGCCTGGAGTGTCACACAGCGCAATCAGCCCCAGCATTTT
TRBJ2-3,TRBD1,TRBV10-3,-,CAIRDRAQSTDTQYF,TGTGCCATCAGGGACAGGGCGCAATCCACAGATACGCAGTATTTT
TRBJ1-1,-,TRBV27,-,CASSFRGNTEAFF,TGTGCCAGCAGTTTCCGGGGGAACACTGAAGCTTTCTTT
TRBJ1-4,TRBD1,TRBV7-9,-,CASSQGQGTNEKLFF,TGTGCCAGCAGCCAAGGACAGGGAACTAATGAAAAACTGTTTTTT
TRBJ2-1,-,TRBV5-1,-,CASSLGLLGNEQFF,TGCGCCAGCAGCTTAGGACTTTTAGGCAATGAGCAGTTCTTC
TRBJ2-3,TRBD2,TRBV11-2,-,CASSPRLAGGRQDTQYF,TGTGCCAGCAGCCCACGACTAGCGGGGGGGAGGCAAGATACGCAGTATTTT
TRBJ1-6,-,TRBV9,-,CASSVDFNSPLHF,TGTGCCAGCAGCGTAGACTTTAATTCACCCCTCCACTTT
TRBJ2-1,TRBD2,TRBV5-6,-,CASSSTSGGPQFF,TGTGCCAGCAGCTCGACTAGCGGGGGCCCGCAGTTCTTC
TRBJ2-3,-,TRBV30,-,CACAGPDTQYF,TGTGCCTGTGCGGGACCAGATACGCAGTATTTT
TRBJ2-3,TRBD1,TRBV28,-,CASRSQGADSSDTQYF,TGTGCCAGCAGGTCCCAGGGGGCGGATAGTTCAGATACGCAGTATTTT
TRBJ2-6,-,TRBV4-1,-,CASKLDGFSGANVLTF,TGCGCCAGCAAGCTCGACGGGTTTTCTGGGGCCAACGTCCTGACTTTC
TRBJ2-2,TRBD1,TRBV28,-,CASRRTGVNTGELFF,TGTGCCAGCAGGCGGACAGGAGTGAACACCGGGGAGCTGTTTTTT
TRBJ2-3,TRBD2,TRBV18,few,CASSLGTSGPGTDTQYF,TGTGCCAGCTCACTGGGGACTAGCGGGCCCGGCACAGATACGCAGTATTTT
TRBJ1-6,-,TRBV6-5,-,CASQPGYSYNSPLHF,TGTGCCAGCCAGCCAGGGTACTCCTATAATTCACCCCTCCACTTT
TRBJ1-2,TRBD1,TRBV6-5,-,CASSYSRTGGTYGYTF,TGTGCCAGCAGTTACTCGAGGACAGGGGGCACCTATGGCTACACCTTC
TRBJ1-2,-,TRBV5-1,-,CASSGGQLNYGYTF,TGCGCCAGCAGCGGCGGACAGTTAAACTATGGCTACACCTTC
TRBJ2-5,-,TRBV7-9,-,CASSSSGVRIQETQYF,TGTGCCAGCAGCTCCTCAGGGGTTAGGATTCAAGAGACCCAGTACTTC
TRBJ2-7,TRBD1,TRBV2,-,CASSEEYTGTGAYEQYF,TGTGCCAGCAGTGAAGAGTATACCGGGACAGGGGCCTACGAGCAGTACTTC
TRBJ2-7,-,TRBV4-2,few,CASSQDGGGEQYF,TGTGCCAGCAGCCAAGATGGAGGCGGCGAGCAGTACTTC
TRBJ2-3,-,TRBV20-1,-,CSAGTDTQYF,TGCAGTGCCGGCACAGATACGCAGTATTTT
TRBJ2-4,TRBD1,TRBV4-3,-,CASSPTGLMAKNIQYF,TGCGCCAGCAGCCCGACAGGGTTGATGGCCAAAAACATTCAGTACTTC
TRBJ2-5,TRBD1,TRBV12-5,-,CASGSGTGQETQYF,TGTGCTAGTGGATCCGGGACAGGTCAGGAGACCCAGTACTTC
TRBJ1-1,-,TRBV18,-,CASSLNAAEAFF,TGTGCCAGCTCCCTTAACGCGGCTGAAGCTTTCTTT